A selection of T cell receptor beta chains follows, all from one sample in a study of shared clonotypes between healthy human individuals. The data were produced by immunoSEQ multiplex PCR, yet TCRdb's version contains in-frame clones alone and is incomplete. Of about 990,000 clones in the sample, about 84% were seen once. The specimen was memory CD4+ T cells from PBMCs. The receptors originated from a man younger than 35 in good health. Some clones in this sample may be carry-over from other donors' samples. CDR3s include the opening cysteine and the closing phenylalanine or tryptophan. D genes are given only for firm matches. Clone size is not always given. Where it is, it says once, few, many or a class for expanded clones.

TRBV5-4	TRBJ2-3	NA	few	CASSLGPGDTQYF	TGTGCCAGCAGCTTGGGGCCCGGTGATACGCAGTATTTT
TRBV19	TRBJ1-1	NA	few	CASSMAGVEAFF	TGTGCCAGTAGTATGGCTGGGGTCGAAGCTTTCTTT
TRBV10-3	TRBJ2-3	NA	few	CAISENLVGATDTQYF	TGTGCCATCAGTGAGAATCTTGTGGGTGCCACAGATACGCAGTATTTT
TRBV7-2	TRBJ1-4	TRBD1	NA	CASSLSTGEGEKLFF	TGTGCCAGCAGCTTATCGACAGGGGAAGGGGAAAAACTGTTTTTT
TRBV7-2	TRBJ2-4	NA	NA	CASSSLNIQYF	TGTGCCAGCAGCTCACTAAACATTCAGTACTTC
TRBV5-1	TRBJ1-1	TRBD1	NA	CASSPGQGGSTEAFF	TGCGCCAGCAGCCCGGGACAGGGGGGTAGCACTGAAGCTTTCTTT
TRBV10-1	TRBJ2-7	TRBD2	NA	CASSPGGTKTYEQYF	TGCGCCAGCAGTCCGGGAGGGACCAAAACATACGAGCAGTACTTC
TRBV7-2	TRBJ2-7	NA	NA	CASSPQRNEQYF	TGTGCCAGCAGCCCCCAGAGGAACGAGCAGTACTTC
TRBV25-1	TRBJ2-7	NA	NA	CASSELGTDLTYEQYF	TGTGCCAGCAGTGAATTAGGAACAGACCTTACCTACGAGCAGTACTTC
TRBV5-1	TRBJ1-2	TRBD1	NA	CASSLARDRVNYGYTF	TGCGCCAGCAGCTTGGCACGGGACAGGGTAAACTATGGCTACACCTTC
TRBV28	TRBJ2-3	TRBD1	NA	CASSRQGPSTDTQYF	TGTGCCAGCAGTCGACAGGGACCCTCCACAGATACGCAGTATTTT
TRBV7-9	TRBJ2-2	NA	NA	CASSLSRSGGTGELFF	TGTGCCAGCAGCTTAAGTAGGTCAGGCGGGACCGGGGAGCTGTTTTTT
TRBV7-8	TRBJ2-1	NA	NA	CASSLDRPILPQEQFF	TGTGCCAGCAGCTTAGATCGGCCCATATTACCTCAAGAGCAGTTCTTC
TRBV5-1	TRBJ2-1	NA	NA	CASSPSNEQFF	TGCGCCAGCAGCCCATCCAATGAGCAGTTCTTC
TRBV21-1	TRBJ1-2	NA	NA	CASSPGTGGANYGYTF	TGTGCCAGCAGCCCCGGGACAGGGGGCGCAAACTATGGCTACACCTTC
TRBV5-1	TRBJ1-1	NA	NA	CASSPRQSNTEAFF	TGCGCCAGCAGCCCCCGACAGTCCAACACTGAAGCTTTCTTT
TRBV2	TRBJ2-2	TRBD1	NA	CASARQGAGELFF	TGTGCCAGCGCGAGACAGGGGGCCGGGGAGCTGTTTTTT
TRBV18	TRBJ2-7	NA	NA	CASSPRTGSEQYF	TGTGCCAGCTCACCACGGACGGGGTCCGAGCAGTACTTC
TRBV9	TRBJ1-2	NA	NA	CASSVVGSLSYGYTF	TGTGCCAGCAGCGTAGTGGGCAGCTTGAGCTATGGCTACACCTTC
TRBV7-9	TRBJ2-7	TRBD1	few	CASSRRQGGEQYF	TGTGCCAGCAGCAGGAGACAGGGGGGCGAGCAGTACTTC
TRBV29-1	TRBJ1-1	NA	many	CSVSGGWGMNTEAFF	TGCAGCGTTTCCGGGGGCTGGGGGATGAACACTGAAGCTTTCTTT
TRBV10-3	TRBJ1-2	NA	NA	CAISESDRVYGYTF	TGTGCCATCAGTGAGTCGGACAGAGTCTATGGCTACACCTTC
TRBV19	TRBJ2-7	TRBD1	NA	CASSIGHRGDSYEQYF	TGTGCCAGTAGTATAGGCCACAGGGGTGACTCCTACGAGCAGTACTTC
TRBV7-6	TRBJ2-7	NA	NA	CASSSPGTGSYEQYF	TGTGCCAGCAGCTCACCCGGGACTGGATCCTACGAGCAGTACTTC
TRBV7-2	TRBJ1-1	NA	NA	CASSLAGRTEAFF	TGTGCCAGCAGCTTAGCAGGGAGGACTGAAGCTTTCTTT
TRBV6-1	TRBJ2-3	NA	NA	CASSEEWLGAATQYF	TGTGCCAGCAGTGAAGAGTGGTTAGGGGCAGCTACGCAGTATTTT
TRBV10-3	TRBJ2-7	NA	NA	CAISTTYEQYF	TGTGCCATCAGTACTACCTACGAGCAGTACTTC
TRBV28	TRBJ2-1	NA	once	CASSLSLNEQFF	TGTGCCAGCAGTTTGTCCCTAAATGAGCAGTTCTTC
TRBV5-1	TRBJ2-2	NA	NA	CATSQGSLNTGELFF	TGCGCCACCTCACAAGGGAGCTTGAACACCGGGGAGCTGTTTTTT
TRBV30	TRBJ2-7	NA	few	CAWSWQSEQYF	TGTGCCTGGAGCTGGCAGAGCGAGCAGTACTTC
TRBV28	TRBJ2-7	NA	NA	CASSGRLYEQYF	TGTGCCAGCTCCGGGCGTCTCTACGAGCAGTACTTC
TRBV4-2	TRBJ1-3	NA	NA	CASSQDKWRGGNTIYF	TGTGCCAGCAGCCAAGATAAATGGAGGGGAGGAAACACCATATATTTT
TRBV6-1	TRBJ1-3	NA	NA	CASSARTVLNTIYF	TGTGCCAGCAGTGCCCGGACAGTGCTCAACACCATATATTTT
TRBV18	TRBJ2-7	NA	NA	CASSPKDEQYF	TGTGCCAGCTCACCCAAAGACGAGCAGTACTTC
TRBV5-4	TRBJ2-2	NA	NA	CASSLGQEITGELFF	TGTGCCAGCAGCTTGGGGCAGGAGATCACCGGGGAGCTGTTTTTT
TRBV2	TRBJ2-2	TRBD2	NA	CASSRRTSGSTGELFF	TGTGCCAGCAGTCGTCGGACTAGCGGGAGCACCGGGGAGCTGTTTTTT
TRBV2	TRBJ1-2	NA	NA	CASSESVTGTNYTF	TGTGCCAGCAGTGAATCGGTGACAGGAACCAACTACACCTTC
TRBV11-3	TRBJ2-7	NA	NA	CASSSDGSSYEQYF	TGTGCCAGCAGCTCGGACGGAAGCTCCTACGAGCAGTACTTC
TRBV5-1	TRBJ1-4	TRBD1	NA	CASSTGQLNEKLFF	TGCGCCAGCAGCACGGGACAGCTTAATGAAAAACTGTTTTTT
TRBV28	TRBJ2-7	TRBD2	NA	CASSSPSVTSGIRPYEQYF	TGTGCCAGCAGTTCACCCTCCGTGACTAGCGGGATACGACCCTACGAGCAGTACTTC
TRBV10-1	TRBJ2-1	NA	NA	CASPRGPRGNEQFF	TGCGCCAGTCCCAGAGGCCCCCGGGGTAATGAGCAGTTCTTC
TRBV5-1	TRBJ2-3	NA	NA	CASSTWETTDTQYF	TGCGCCAGCAGCACCTGGGAGACCACAGATACGCAGTATTTT
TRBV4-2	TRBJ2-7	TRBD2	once	CASSPTGLAGGGEQYF	TGTGCCAGCAGCCCAACTGGACTAGCGGGAGGGGGGGAGCAGTACTTC
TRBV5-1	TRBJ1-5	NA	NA	CASSFDSNQPQHF	TGCGCCAGCAGCTTCGATAGCAATCAGCCCCAGCATTTT
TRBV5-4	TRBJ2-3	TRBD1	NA	CASSFGDRLTDTQYF	TGTGCCAGCAGCTTCGGGGACAGGTTAACAGATACGCAGTATTTT
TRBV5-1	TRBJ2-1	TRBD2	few	CASSPLAGVVNEQFF	TGCGCCAGCAGTCCACTAGCGGGAGTTGTCAATGAGCAGTTCTTC
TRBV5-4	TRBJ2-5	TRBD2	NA	CASGQGTREETQYF	TGTGCCAGCGGGCAGGGGACTAGAGAAGAGACCCAGTACTTC
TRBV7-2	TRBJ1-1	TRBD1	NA	CASSSWGGQALTEAFF	TGTGCCAGCAGCTCCTGGGGGGGACAGGCCCTCACTGAAGCTTTCTTT
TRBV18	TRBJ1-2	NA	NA	CASSPNRDGRGYTF	TGTGCCAGCTCACCCAACCGGGACGGAAGGGGCTACACCTTC
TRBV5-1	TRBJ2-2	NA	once	CASSWSGGYGELFF	TGCGCCAGCAGCTGGTCCGGGGGTTACGGGGAGCTGTTTTTT
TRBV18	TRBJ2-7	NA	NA	CASSPTGPPSEQYF	TGTGCCAGCTCACCAACGGGACCACCGTCCGAGCAGTACTTC
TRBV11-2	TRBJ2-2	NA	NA	CASSYRQSTGELFF	TGTGCCAGCAGTTACAGACAGTCCACCGGGGAGCTGTTTTTT
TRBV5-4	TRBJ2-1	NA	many	CASSTSGARINNEQFF	TGTGCCAGCAGCACCTCCGGGGCAAGAATAAACAATGAGCAGTTCTTC
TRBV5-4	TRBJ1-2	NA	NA	CASSLGGSSGYGYTF	TGTGCCAGCAGCTTGGGGGGGTCGAGTGGCTATGGCTACACCTTC
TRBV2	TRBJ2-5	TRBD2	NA	CASKGLAEETQYF	TGTGCCAGCAAGGGACTAGCAGAAGAGACCCAGTACTTC